Shown below are 25 T cell receptor beta chains from a single sample sequenced in a study of spatial heterogeneity in lung cancer. Time point noted: sample taken at primary tumor resection. Sequencing covered unsorted whole RNA taken from tumor, nontumor lung or frozen PBMC. MiXCR, run by TCRdb on the 5' RACE reads, gives a single entry per CDR3 protein. The sample holds tens of thousands of distinct CDR3 sequences, less than 8.5% seen once. The sample in question was PBMCs, obtained at surgery. Every receptor here comes from a female donor with early-stage non-small cell lung cancer.

This clonotype was counted many times. The rearrangement joins TRBV2 to TRBJ2-1, with 7 bases lining up with TRBD1. This CDR3 spans 12 amino acids. Trimming removed 5 bases from V and 6 bases from J; junction bases left unmatched: 1. CDR1 and CDR2 from the germline V gene are SNHLY and FYNNEI. The CDR3 nucleotides are TGTGCCAGCAGTCCAGGGGGCAATGAGCAGTTCTTC. As protein: CASSPGGNEQFF. The complete variable domain, with remaining parts taken from reference TRBV2 and TRBJ2-1, reads EPEVTQTPSHQVTQMGQEVILRCVPISNHLYFYWYRQILGQKVEFLVSFYNNEISEKSEIFDDQFSVERPDGSNFTLKIRSTKLEDSAMYFCASSPGGNEQFFGPGTRLTVL.

This clonotype was found many times. V is TRBV28 and J is TRBJ2-1; tentative D call: TRBD2 (5 bases). The CDR3 is 18 residues long. CDR1 is MDHEN, CDR2 SYDVKM, per germline. Trimming took off 4 bases at V and 0 bases at J, with 19 bases between the two ends. The CDR3 bases are TGTGCCAGCAGTTCCACCCGGGCCAGACTACACTCCTACAATGAGCAGTTCTTC. It is translated as CASSSTRARLHSYNEQFF.

This clonotype showed up just a few times. The J gene is TRBJ1-5, the V gene TRBV9; D not resolved. Trimming left V 4 bases short and J 6 bases short, with 2 bases between. Looked up from germline, CDR1 is SGDLS and CDR2 is YYNGEE. The CDR3 totals 10 residues. CDR3 amino acids: CASSRQPQHF. CDR3 DNA: TGTGCCAGCAGCCGTCAGCCCCAGCATTTT.

This clonotype was detected many times. The chain is built from TRBV6-5 and TRBJ2-2; 9 positions agree with TRBD1. V shed 4 bases and J 4 bases; nucleotides not matched to a gene: 7. Per the germline V gene, CDR1 is MNHEY and CDR2 is SVGAGI. CDR3 length: 16 amino acids. CDR3 sequence (DNA): TGTGCCAGCAGTTGGACAGGGGAGAGTTTCACCGGGGAGCTGTTTTTT. Translated: CASSWTGESFTGELFF.

This clonotype is medium-sized in the sample. J is TRBJ2-3 and V is TRBV20-1; 9 nucleotides line up with TRBD2. The germline gives CDR1 DFQATT, CDR2 SNEGSKA (reference sequence). V lost 6 bases, J lost 1 base, and 8 bases stayed unmatched. This CDR3 spans 15 amino acids. CDR3 sequence reads: CSAPGKRGGTDTQYF. DNA of the CDR3: TGCAGTGCCCCGGGGAAGCGGGGGGGCACAGATACGCAGTATTTT.

Many counts were recorded for this clonotype. The V gene is TRBV20-1, the J gene TRBJ2-3; D not resolved. There are 13 residues in the CDR3. V lost 3 bases to trimming and J lost 2 bases, with 9 bases between them. Germline V gene sequence: CDR1 DFQATT, CDR2 SNEGSKA (reference sequence). The CDR3 reads CSARTDPTDTQYF. The CDR3, as DNA: TGCAGTGCTAGGACCGACCCCACAGATACGCAGTATTTT.

V is TRBV7-9 and J is TRBJ2-1; no clear D. CDR1 is SEHNR and CDR2 is FQNEAQ in the germline V gene (reference sequence). The V and J ends lost 4 bases and 3 bases respectively, with 16 bases between them. The CDR3 totals 16 residues. CDR3 nucleotide sequence: TGTGCCAGCAGCTCCTCGTGGCAGTTAGACTACAATGAGCAGTTCTTC. Its translation: CASSSSWQLDYNEQFF.

The table lists this clonotype with many counts. V usage is TRBV7-2 and J usage is TRBJ2-3; 8 bases are a match to TRBD1. J gave up 7 bases and V 4 bases, and 7 bases lay outside the gene matches. Germline V gene data show CDR1 as SGHTA and CDR2 as FQGNSA. This CDR3 region has 14 residues. CDR3 sequence: CASSSTGQAYTQYF. CDR3 in DNA: TGTGCCAGCAGCTCAACGGGACAGGCCTATACGCAGTATTTT.

This clonotype was found many times. The chain joins TRBV3-1 to TRBJ1-3; no clear D. Germline loops: CDR1 LGHDT, CDR2 YNNKEL (reference sequence). There are 14 residues in the CDR3. V lost 4 bases, J lost 0 bases, and 7 bases lay in between. This CDR3 reads CASSRGSSGNTIYF. The CDR3 DNA sequence: TGTGCCAGCAGCCGAGGTAGCTCTGGAAACACCATATATTTT.

This clonotype was detected ten times or more. This chain links TRBV7-2 with TRBJ1-1, with a weak D call TRBD1 (5 bases). The CDR3 runs to 14 residues. Germline V gene sequence: CDR1 SGHTA, CDR2 FQGNSA. V was trimmed by 4 bases and J by 5 bases, leaving 14 bases between them. CDR3 amino acids: CASSSLGRGTEAFF. The DNA of the CDR3 is TGTGCCAGCAGCTCGTTGGGGAGGGGAACTGAAGCTTTCTTT.

This clonotype was counted a few times. The V gene is TRBV20-1, the J gene TRBJ2-7, with D possibly matching TRBD1 (6 bases). Germline CDR1 and CDR2: DFQATT and SNEGSKA (reference sequence). V lost 4 bases and J 3 bases, leaving 13 bases between the germline ends. This CDR3 is 13 amino acids long. CDR3 in amino acids: CSATDRPFYEQYF. Written as DNA, the CDR3 is TGCAGTGCTACGGACAGACCTTTCTACGAGCAGTACTTC.

There are a few counts of this clonotype. The chain links TRBV9 to TRBJ2-3; 8 bases match TRBD2. Germline CDR1 and CDR2: SGDLS and YYNGEE. This CDR3 contains 13 residues. The trim removed 4 bases at V and 7 bases at J, leaving 5 bases unmatched. The CDR3 protein is CASSQAGEYTQYF. DNA for the CDR3: TGTGCCAGCAGCCAAGCGGGGGAGTATACGCAGTATTTT.

This clonotype was seen a handful of times. The V call is TRBV20-1, the J call TRBJ2-1; 14 positions agree with TRBD2. Germline V lookup: CDR1 DFQATT, CDR2 SNEGSKA (reference sequence). J lost 8 bases, V lost 3 bases, and 3 bases had no gene match. This CDR3 is built from 14 residues. The CDR3 DNA is TGCAGTGCTAGTGGGACTAGCGGGGGCTATGAGCAGTTCTTC. Translation: CSASGTSGGYEQFF.

The chain carries TRBV20-1 and TRBJ2-2, with no clear D. The germline CDR1 and CDR2 sequences are DFQATT and SNEGSKA (reference sequence). The CDR3 has 11 amino acids. V lost 4 bases to trimming and J lost 2 bases, with 2 bases between them. The CDR3 spells CSAINTGELFF. CDR3 in DNA: TGCAGTGCTATAAACACCGGGGAGCTGTTTTTT.

This clonotype has a count of ten or more. The chain carries TRBV19 and TRBJ2-1, with D possibly being TRBD1 or TRBD2 (5 bases each). Looked up from germline, CDR1 is LNHDA and CDR2 is SQIVND (reference sequence). V lost 5 bases to trimming and J lost 12 bases, with 20 bases between them. The CDR3 runs 14 residues. In DNA, the CDR3 is TGTGCCAGTAGTTTAGGGGCGCGGTCGAGGGGGCAGTTCTTC. Its protein product is CASSLGARSRGQFF.

This clonotype was detected ten times or more. V usage is TRBV11-1 and J usage is TRBJ2-2; D is ambiguous. Germline V gene data show CDR1 as SGHAT and CDR2 as FQDESV (reference sequence). There are 16 residues in the CDR3. The V and J ends lost 1 base and 1 base respectively, with 10 bases between them. The CDR3 coding sequence is TGTGCCAGCAGCTTAGGAGCTCTCCAGAACACCGGGGAGCTGTTTTTT. As protein: CASSLGALQNTGELFF.

This chain joins TRBV10-3 and TRBJ2-3, with D perhaps given as TRBD1 or TRBD2 (5 bases each). This CDR3 spans 15 amino acids. The germline V and J ends were trimmed by 10 bases and 2 bases, with 19 bases remaining between them. Germline-derived CDR1 and CDR2 are ENHRY and SYGVKD. The CDR3 bases are TGTGCCACCCTAGAACTAGGGACCAACACAGATACGCAGTATTTT. Its translation is CATLELGTNTDTQYF.

This clonotype occurred many times. The chain joins TRBV7-2 to TRBJ2-5, with D possibly matching TRBD2 (7 bases). The CDR3 consists of 15 residues. V was pared by 5 bases and J by 4 bases, with 17 bases between. The germline gives CDR1 SGHTA, CDR2 FQGNSA. The CDR3 DNA reads TGTGCCAGCAGCCCGCGGGGGCGGGGGCGAGAGACCCAGTACTTC. Translating gives CASSPRGRGRETQYF. Full variable domain (outside the CDR3, taken from reference TRBV7-2 and TRBJ2-5): GAGVSQSPSNKVTEKGKDVELRCDPISGHTALYWYRQSLGQGLEFLIYFQGNSAPDKSGLPSDRFSAERTGGSVSTLTIQRTQQEDSAVYLCASSPRGRGRETQYFGPGTRLLVL.

Many counts were recorded for this clonotype. The chain employs TRBV2 and TRBJ1-4; no firm D call. The length of the CDR3 is 15 residues. The germline V and J ends were trimmed by 5 bases and 3 bases, with 13 bases remaining between them. CDR1 and CDR2 from the germline V gene are SNHLY and FYNNEI. The CDR3 nucleotides are TGTGCCAGCAGTTTCAGCGATTTGCCTAATGAAAAACTGTTTTTT. It codes for CASSFSDLPNEKLFF.

This clonotype rates as medium-sized. The chain employs TRBV7-8 and TRBJ1-6; D may be TRBD1 (5 bases). Trimming took off 3 bases at V and 8 bases at J, with 14 bases between the two ends. The germline V gene encodes CDR1 SGHVS and CDR2 FQNEAQ. The CDR3 is 15 residues long. The CDR3 coding sequence is TGTGCCAGCAGCTTCCTACCGGGACGCGATTCACCCCTCCACTTT. Encoded protein: CASSFLPGRDSPLHF. The complete variable domain, with remaining parts taken from reference TRBV7-8 and TRBJ1-6, reads GAGVSQSPRYKVAKRGQDVALRCDPISGHVSLFWYQQALGQGPEFLTYFQNEAQLDKSGLPSDRFFAERPEGSVSTLKIQRTQQEDSAVYLCASSFLPGRDSPLHFGNGTRLTVT.

This clonotype was counted at least ten times. The CDR3 here is CASSTPGGGQFF. Written as DNA, the CDR3 is TGTGCCAGCTCTACTCCAGGGGGCGGACAGTTCTTC. This chain joins TRBV6-2 or TRBV6-3 and TRBJ2-1, with 8 bases that match TRBD1. CDR1 is MNHEY, CDR2 SVGEGT, per germline. Germline trimming cut 8 bases from V and 13 bases from J; bases unmatched to any gene: 10. This CDR3 contains 12 residues.

The J gene is TRBJ2-6, the V gene TRBV9; D possibly corresponds to TRBD2 (5 bases). CDR1 is SGDLS and CDR2 is YYNGEE in the germline V gene. This CDR3 contains 14 residues. The germline V and J ends were trimmed by 5 bases and 0 bases, with 6 bases remaining between them. The CDR3, as DNA: TGTGCCAGCAGGGGGAGCTCTGGGGCCAACGTCCTGACTTTC. Translated: CASRGSSGANVLTF.

This clonotype has more than one count but fewer than ten. The V call is TRBV20-1, the J call TRBJ2-3, with D perhaps TRBD2 (6 bases). V gave up 6 bases and J gave up 0 bases, with 19 bases separating them. The CDR3 covers 16 residues. CDR1 is DFQATT, CDR2 SNEGSKA, per germline (reference sequence). CDR3 bases: TGCAGTGCCCCCCGGGCTAGCGCAACTAGCACAGATACGCAGTATTTT. This gives the protein CSAPRASATSTDTQYF.

In this sample, this clonotype turned up once. Being one base from a much bigger clone, this may be a read error. V gene TRBV5-6 combines with J gene TRBJ2-1; D is perhaps TRBD1 (5 bases). The germline V and J ends were trimmed by 2 bases and 10 bases, with 7 bases remaining between them. The CDR3 contains 11 residues. Germline-derived CDR1 and CDR2 are SGHDT and YYEEEE. The CDR3 region is CASSFDSEQFF. The CDR3 bases are TGTGCCAGCAGCTTTGACAGCGAGCAGTTCTTC.

This clonotype was recorded many times. V and J are TRBV6-5 and TRBJ1-1; 10 bases are shared with TRBD1. The CDR3 consists of 14 residues. Losses at the gene ends were 4 bases for V and 5 bases for J; bases not matched to a gene: 4. CDR1 is MNHEY and CDR2 is SVGAGI in the germline V gene. CDR3 in amino acids: CASSWTGGRTEAFF. The CDR3 DNA sequence: TGTGCCAGCAGTTGGACAGGGGGGCGAACTGAAGCTTTCTTT.